The 32 T cell receptor beta chains below all came from one sample that was sequenced in a study of molecular identifiers for immune sequencing clone quantification. TCRdb re-analysed the PCR reads in MiXCR, keeping a single row per CDR3 protein. The sample carries 35,000 to 45,000 distinct CDR3 sequences, 19% recorded once. The sequencing sample was made of naive CD8+ T cells from blood, with Jurkat cell RNA spiked in. The subset denotes: FACS-sorted CD8+CD4-CCR7+CD45RA+ naive T cells. The source of these receptors is a human donor in good health. Some libraries in this study had Jurkat cell RNA spiked in.

This clonotype was recorded many times. This sequence joins TRBV29-1 and TRBJ2-1; 12 nucleotides match TRBD2. Trimming at V came to 3 bases and at J to 9 bases, leaving 6 bases not matched to a gene. This CDR3 is built from 14 residues. Germline V gene lookup returns CDR1 SQVTM and CDR2 ANQGSEA. CDR3 amino acids: CSVDVTSGSFEQFF. The CDR3 DNA is TGCAGCGTTGACGTGACTAGCGGGAGTTTTGAGCAGTTCTTC.

By its share, this clonotype is medium-sized. V and J are TRBV9 and TRBJ2-7, with TRBD2 matching 7 bases. CDR3 length equals 12 residues. V was clipped by 4 bases and J by 3 bases; unmatched bases: 1. Per germline, CDR1 SGDLS and CDR2 YYNGEE. The CDR3 reads CASSSGGYEQYF. The CDR3 DNA reads as TGTGCCAGCAGCTCGGGAGGCTACGAGCAGTACTTC.

This clonotype turned up a few times. The V and J genes are TRBV7-6 and TRBJ2-1; no definite D call. Per the germline V gene, CDR1 is SGHVS and CDR2 is FNYEAQ. The CDR3 loop spans 13 amino acids. Trimming cost V 4 bases and J 8 bases, with 12 bases left between them. The CDR3 region has the DNA TGTGCCAGCAGCTCCCCGTATGGCGATGAGCAGTTCTTC. It encodes CASSSPYGDEQFF. Variable domain in full (rest from reference TRBV7-6 and TRBJ2-1): GAGVSQSPRYKVTKRGQDVALRCDPISGHVSLYWYRQALGQGPEFLTYFNYEAQQDKSGLPNDRFSAERPEGSISTLTIQRTEQRDSAMYRCASSSPYGDEQFFGPGTRLTVL.

Many counts were recorded for this clonotype. The chain uses TRBV6-2 or TRBV6-3 and TRBJ1-5; no firm D call. Trimming took 2 bases from V and 4 from J, leaving 12 bases between them. Per the germline V gene, CDR1 is MNHEY and CDR2 is SVGEGT. The CDR3 contains 15 residues. As DNA, the CDR3 is TGTGCCAGCAGTTACCTAGAGGGCCTAAATCAGCCCCAGCATTTT. It codes for CASSYLEGLNQPQHF.

Only one count was recorded for this clonotype. V and J are TRBV27 and TRBJ2-3; 11 positions match TRBD2. The CDR3 is 16 residues long. Germline CDR1 MNHEY, CDR2 SMNVEV (reference sequence). Trimming removed 2 bases from V and 1 base from J; junction bases left unmatched: 2. Written as DNA, the CDR3 is TGTGCCAGCAGTTTAGAACTAGCGGGGGGCACAGATACGCAGTATTTT. Amino acids: CASSLELAGGTDTQYF.

The chain has TRBV6-2 or TRBV6-3 and TRBJ2-7; 7 nucleotides match TRBD1. V was clipped by 5 bases and J by 1 base; unmatched bases: 8. CDR1 is MNHEY and CDR2 is SVGEGT in the germline V gene. CDR3 length: 15 residues. The CDR3 is CASSTRDRASYEQYF. In DNA, the CDR3 is TGTGCCAGCAGTACCCGAGACAGGGCTTCCTACGAGCAGTACTTC.

This clonotype was seen repeatedly, ten times or more. This chain links TRBV29-1 with TRBJ2-3; 9 bases fit TRBD2. This CDR3 is built from 13 residues. V lost 6 bases to trimming and J lost 6 bases; unmatched junction nucleotides: 7. CDR1 and CDR2 from the germline V gene are SQVTM and ANQGSEA. The CDR3: CSVDGGRVDTQYF. The CDR3, as DNA: TGCAGCGTCGACGGCGGGAGGGTTGATACGCAGTATTTT.

In this sample, this clonotype turned up many times. The CDR3 sequence: CASSQHLGSSGSPGEQYF. DNA for the CDR3: TGTGCCAGCAGCCAGCATCTGGGGTCTAGCGGGAGCCCGGGTGAGCAGTACTTC. The rearrangement links TRBV3-1 to TRBJ2-7, with 10 bases identical to TRBD2. The germline V gene encodes CDR1 LGHDT and CDR2 YNNKEL (reference sequence). The CDR3 extends over 18 amino acids. Trimming at V came to 3 bases and at J to 7 bases, leaving 18 bases not matched to a gene.

In this sample, this clonotype turned up many times. The chain uses TRBV7-9 and TRBJ2-1, with 9 bases aligning to TRBD2. Unmatched junction bases numbered 13, after V lost 7 bases and J lost 9 bases. The CDR3 is made up of 15 amino acids. Looked up from germline, CDR1 is SEHNR and CDR2 is FQNEAQ (reference sequence). The CDR3 DNA follows: TGTGCCAGCACCCTGGGTAGCGGGAGTAGCGGTGAGCAGTTCTTC. This encodes CASTLGSGSSGEQFF. The full variable domain, rest sourced from reference TRBV7-9 and TRBJ2-1, is DTGVSQNPRHKITKRGQNVTFRCDPISEHNRLYWYRQTLGQGPEFLTYFQNEAQLEKSRLLSDRFSAERPKGSFSTLEIQRTEQGDSAMYLCASTLGSGSSGEQFFGPGTRLTVL.

This clonotype was recorded many times. The V call is TRBV12-3 or TRBV12-4, the J call TRBJ1-5; the D gene is possibly TRBD1 (6 bases). The CDR3 loop spans 15 amino acids. The V gene lost 5 bases and the J gene lost 2 bases, with 13 bases spanning the gap. CDR3 sequence reads: CASSEGRGGNQPQHF. CDR3 nucleotide sequence: TGTGCCAGCAGTGAAGGAAGGGGGGGCAATCAGCCCCAGCATTTT.

Many counts were recorded for this clonotype. The rearrangement links TRBV18 to TRBJ1-1; D unclear. CDR3 size: 13 residues. Germline CDR1 KGHSH, CDR2 LQKENI. Between the trimmed V and J ends, which lost 3 bases and 2 bases, there was a span of 7 bases. The CDR3, as DNA: TGTGCCAGCTCACCGCGGGGTAACACTGAAGCTTTCTTT. Its protein is CASSPRGNTEAFF. The full variable domain, rest sourced from reference TRBV18 and TRBJ1-1, is NAGVMQNPRHLVRRRGQEARLRCSPMKGHSHVYWYRQLPEEGLKFMVYLQKENIIDESGMPKERFSAEFPKEGPSILRIQQVVRGDSAAYFCASSPRGNTEAFFGQGTRLTVV.

At least ten counts were recorded for this clonotype. This may be a read error, as it is one base from a much larger clone. The V and J genes are TRBV7-9 and TRBJ2-3; D gene uncertain. This CDR3 is 11 amino acids long. V lost 4 bases, J lost 4 bases, and 3 bases lay in between. Germline V gene data show CDR1 as SEHNR and CDR2 as FQNEAQ (reference sequence). The CDR3 DNA sequence: TGTGCCAGCAGCTCCGCAGATACGCAGTATTTT. Protein: CASSSADTQYF. Complete variable domain (other parts from reference TRBV7-9 and TRBJ2-3): DTGVSQNPRHKITKRGQNVTFRCDPISEHNRLYWYRQTLGQGPEFLTYFQNEAQLEKSRLLSDRFSAERPKGSFSTLEIQRTEQGDSAMYLCASSSADTQYFGPGTRLTVL.

This clonotype was counted ten times or more. The chain combines TRBV4-2 with TRBJ2-7; D tentatively fits TRBD1 or TRBD2 (5 bases each). This CDR3 has 17 residues. Deletions cut 0 bases from V and 2 bases from J, with 17 bases between. The germline gives CDR1 LGHNA, CDR2 YNFKEQ. CDR3 coding DNA: TGTGCCAGCAGCCAAGATTTGGGGGTAGCCTTCCCCTACGAGCAGTACTTC. It is translated as CASSQDLGVAFPYEQYF.

This clonotype was seen many times. The rearrangement links TRBV4-3 to TRBJ1-5; unclear D gene. CDR3 length: 15 amino acids. Germline CDR1 is LGHNA and CDR2 is YSLEER. V dropped 0 bases and J dropped 2 bases, with 8 bases sitting between them. For the CDR3, the DNA is TGCGCCAGCAGCCAAGACTTCGGGGGCAATCAGCCCCAGCATTTT. This codes for CASSQDFGGNQPQHF.

This clonotype has just a few counts. V is TRBV6-5 and J is TRBJ1-5; the D is unclear. The CDR3 spans 13 residues. Deletions cut 2 bases from V and 11 bases from J, with 13 bases between. In germline, CDR1 is MNHEY, CDR2 SVGAGI. The chain's CDR3 is CASSYTWESAQHF. CDR3 nucleotide sequence: TGTGCCAGCAGTTACACATGGGAGTCAGCCCAGCATTTT.

This clonotype came up many times. This rearrangement joins TRBV7-9 to TRBJ2-7; 7 bases line up with TRBD1. Germline CDR1 is SEHNR and CDR2 is FQNEAQ (reference sequence). The CDR3 loop spans 14 amino acids. With 5 bases clipped from V and 3 bases from J, the junction kept 7 bases outside the gene matches. CDR3 DNA: TGTGCCAGCAGCCCACAGGGGTTAGGCTACGAGCAGTACTTC. As protein: CASSPQGLGYEQYF.

This clonotype showed up just a few times. CDR3 DNA sequence: TGTGCCAGTAGTACACATGACAGGGGGTCTACTGAAGCTTTCTTT. Protein sequence: CASSTHDRGSTEAFF. The chain uses TRBV19 and TRBJ1-1, with 9 bases that match TRBD1. This CDR3 spans 15 amino acids. V was pared by 4 bases and J by 5 bases, with 8 bases of the junction left unmatched. CDR1 LNHDA and CDR2 SQIVND come from the germline V gene (reference sequence).

The genes are TRBV4-1 and TRBJ2-5, with D tentatively TRBD2 (5 bases). The V end lost 1 base, the J end lost 4 bases, and 13 bases lay between the germline ends. CDR3 length: 15 amino acids. Germline V gives CDR1 MGHRA, CDR2 YSYEKL. Here the CDR3 reads CASSQGRNSLETQYF. The CDR3 nucleotides are TGCGCCAGCAGCCAAGGGAGGAATAGCTTAGAGACCCAGTACTTC.

This clonotype was counted a few times. The rearrangement uses TRBV12-3 or TRBV12-4 and TRBJ1-4, with a weak D call TRBD1 (6 bases). The CDR3 runs 15 residues. Between the trimmed V and J ends, which lost 7 bases and 3 bases, there was a span of 15 bases. The CDR3 nucleotides read TGTGCCAGCAAGCTTACGGGGGCAGCTAATGAAAAACTGTTTTTT. Translated, it gives CASKLTGAANEKLFF.

J is TRBJ2-2 and V is TRBV5-5, with TRBD1 as a possible D gene (6 bases). Germline CDR1 is SGHKS and CDR2 is YYEKEE (reference sequence). The CDR3 has 15 residues. The ends were cut back, 0 bases at V and 5 bases at J, with 11 bases in the middle. Here the CDR3 reads CASSLDRTATGELFF. The CDR3 DNA follows: TGTGCCAGCAGCTTGGATAGGACAGCTACCGGGGAGCTGTTTTTT. Drawing the rest from reference TRBV5-5 and TRBJ2-2, the complete variable domain is DAGVTQSPTHLIKTRGQQVTLRCSPISGHKSVSWYQQVLGQGPQFIFQYYEKEERGRGNFPDRFSARQFPNYSSELNVNALLLGDSALYLCASSLDRTATGELFFGEGSRLTVL.

Only a few counts were recorded for this clonotype. The chain combines TRBV4-1 with TRBJ2-7; D assignment may be TRBD1 or TRBD2 (6 bases each). This CDR3 contains 15 residues. Germline CDR1 MGHRA, CDR2 YSYEKL. Trimming cost V 2 bases and J 4 bases, with 15 bases left between them. The DNA for the CDR3 is TGCGCCAGCAGCCAAAAAAAGGAGGGGGGTTACGAGCAGTACTTC. It translates to CASSQKKEGGYEQYF.

This clonotype came up many times. The CDR3 DNA follows: TGCGCCAGCAGCCAAGATCGCACAGGGTATACAGATACGCAGTATTTT. It codes for CASSQDRTGYTDTQYF. This chain links TRBV4-3 with TRBJ2-3, with a possible D match to TRBD1 (6 bases). Germline CDR1 LGHNA, CDR2 YSLEER. Trimming stripped 0 bases from V and 3 bases from J, with 13 bases between. This CDR3 has 16 residues.

This clonotype was seen at least ten times. V usage is TRBV27 and J usage is TRBJ2-2, with D possibly TRBD2 on 6 matching bases. The CDR3 sequence is 11 residues long. Trimming stripped 6 bases from V and 8 bases from J, with 7 bases between. Germline CDR1 and CDR2: MNHEY and SMNVEV (reference sequence). The CDR3 sequence is CASRAGGELFF. CDR3 DNA: TGTGCCAGCAGGGCGGGGGGGGAGCTGTTTTTT.

Remarks on this clonotype: A much larger clone differs from this one at a single base, so this may be a read error. The missing conserved phenylalanine or tryptophan at the end of this CDR3 makes a read error likely. V is TRBV5-3 and J is TRBJ1-5, with D unresolved. Being an ORF, TRBV5-3 has a function that is uncertain. There are 14 residues in the CDR3. The CDR3 region is CASSLGYSNQPQHL. In DNA form, the CDR3 reads TGTGCCAGCAGCTTAGGATATAGCAATCAGCCCCAGCATTTA.

At least ten counts were recorded for this clonotype. V usage is TRBV7-9 and J usage is TRBJ2-3; D remains ambiguous. The CDR3 contains 13 residues. V was pared by 0 bases and J by 6 bases, with 7 bases between. Per germline, CDR1 SEHNR and CDR2 FQNEAQ (reference sequence). This chain's CDR3 is CASSLADDDTQYF. The CDR3 DNA follows: TGTGCCAGCAGCTTAGCGGACGACGATACGCAGTATTTT.

Remarks on this clonotype: A read error may be the cause here, since a much bigger clone is one base away. Without the conserved terminal phenylalanine or tryptophan, this CDR3 likely stems from a read error. The rearrangement joins TRBV28 to TRBJ2-3; no definite D call. From germline, CDR1 is MDHEN and CDR2 SYDVKM. Deletions cut 5 bases from V and 2 bases from J, with 17 bases between. The CDR3 totals 16 residues. Here the CDR3 reads CASSPIRVMTTDTQYL. CDR3 nucleotide sequence: TGTGCCAGCAGTCCCATACGCGTAATGACCACAGATACGCAGTATTTA.

Details on this clonotype: It may be a read error: a sequence one base away is much more abundant. This chain uses TRBV14 with TRBJ2-3; no clear D. Germline loops: CDR1 SGHDN, CDR2 FVKESK. This CDR3 comprises 13 residues. CDR3 coding DNA: TGTGCCAGCGGCCAAGCTAGCACAGATACGCAGTATTTT. Translated: CASGQASTDTQYF.

On this clonotype: At one boundary the junction diverges from the germline segment, which might be a read error. This chain connects TRBV7-1 to TRBJ2-7; 9 nucleotides agree with TRBD1. TRBV7-1 is flagged as an ORF with uncertain function. CDR3 length: 17 amino acids. CDR3 region: CARSSPGTGGISYEQYF. The CDR3 nucleotides read TGTGCCAGAAGCTCTCCCGGAACAGGGGGCATCAGCTACGAGCAGTACTTC.

This clonotype has a handful of counts. The chain employs TRBV10-3 and TRBJ2-7; 13 bases fit TRBD2. The CDR3 loop spans 16 amino acids. With 4 bases clipped from V and 4 bases from J, the junction kept 7 bases outside the gene matches. Germline values: CDR1 ENHRY, CDR2 SYGVKD. The CDR3 sequence: CAISGSGTSGKYEQYF. The CDR3 nucleotides read TGTGCCATCAGTGGGTCAGGGACTAGCGGGAAATACGAGCAGTACTTC.

This clonotype was counted a few times. This chain links TRBV4-1 with TRBJ2-5; a weak D match, TRBD2 (7 bases). The CDR3 runs 15 residues. The V and J ends lost 1 base and 5 bases respectively, with 14 bases between them. Germline V lookup: CDR1 MGHRA, CDR2 YSYEKL. In DNA form, the CDR3 reads TGCGCCAGCAGCCAAGTTGGGGGGGCAGGCGAGACCCAGTACTTC. This codes for CASSQVGGAGETQYF.

This clonotype showed up many times. This chain links TRBV9 with TRBJ2-5; the match to TRBD2 covers 13 bases. J lost 5 bases, V lost 4 bases, and 5 bases had no gene match. The CDR3 extends over 15 amino acids. The germline CDR1 and CDR2 sequences are SGDLS and YYNGEE. CDR3 protein: CASSQLAGGPETQYF. In DNA form, the CDR3 reads TGTGCCAGCAGCCAACTAGCGGGAGGGCCGGAGACCCAGTACTTC.

This clonotype was observed at least ten times. Germline is not matched at one junction end, which may reflect a read error. V usage is TRBV7-9 and J usage is TRBJ1-5; possible D gene TRBD1, 5 bases. This CDR3 is 18 amino acids long. Germline CDR1 is SEHNR and CDR2 is FQNEAQ (reference sequence). CDR3 DNA sequence: TGTGCCAGCAGCTTAGCCGGCGAGGGACGCCATAGCAATCAGCCACAGCATTTT. Protein sequence: CASSLAGEGRHSNQPQHF.